Each of the 12 T cell receptor beta chains below was sequenced from the same sample in a study of low-dose radiotherapy and immunotherapy resistance in tumors (dated by TCRdb to 2022 to 2024). First-strand cDNA was synthesized using Superscript III and a set of TRAV- and TRBV-specific primers, so that both TCRalpha and TCRbeta chains were covered. TCRs were amplified with Phusion for 20 to 25 PCR cycles using a constant-region primer together with the adapter attached to the V primers. The public reads were reanalyzed by TCRdb: fastp trimming at Q25, MiXCR alignment, in-frame beta chains only. Under each unique CDR3 protein, matching rows form one entry showing the most common genes and DNA. Within this sample are 9,500 to 10,000 distinct CDR3 sequences, with roughly 75% of them counted one time only. About 1.5% of the sample rests with the top ten. The receptor source for this set is a human donor with advanced metastatic prostate, ovarian, gallbladder or colorectal cancer (not recorded which). This table probably holds off-target reads from a library built for another chain.

This chain connects TRBV27 to TRBJ2-3; D perhaps matches TRBD2 (6 bases). The CDR3 contains 17 residues. V was shortened by 5 bases and J by 5 bases, with 23 bases between the two germline ends. Germline V lookup: CDR1 MNHEY, CDR2 SMNVEV (reference sequence). The CDR3 region has the DNA TGTGCCAGCAGTCTGCCGACTACCTCGGGAGTGGAAGATACGCAGTATTTT. Translated: CASSLPTTSGVEDTQYF.

The rearrangement uses TRBV21-1 and TRBJ2-1; TRBD1, as called in the table, went unchecked against the DNA. TRBV21-1 is annotated as a pseudogene. There are 15 residues in the CDR3. CDR3 sequence: CASSKEGQGDNEQFF. Here the CDR3 DNA reads TGTGCCAGCAGCAAAGAGGGACAGGGGGACAATGAGCAGTTCTTC.

A single count supports this clonotype. This chain joins TRBV5-1 and TRBJ2-1; the match to TRBD2 covers 7 bases. The CDR3 has 16 residues. The V and J ends lost 3 bases and 8 bases, in that order; junction bases with no gene match: 14. Germline lookup yields CDR1 SGHRS and CDR2 YFSETQ. The CDR3 nucleotides are TGCGCCAGCAGCTCTACTCTAGCGGCAAATTACGATGAGCAGTTCTTC. Protein: CASSSTLAANYDEQFF.

The chain couples TRBV29-1 to TRBJ1-4, with D unresolved. Trimming took 4 bases from V and 4 from J, leaving 10 bases between them. The CDR3 runs to 13 residues. Germline CDR1 and CDR2: SQVTM and ANQGSEA. CDR3 nucleotide sequence: TGCAGCGTTGGAAAGGGTGGTAATGAAAAACTGTTTTTT. It specifies CSVGKGGNEKLFF.

The chain is built from TRBV29-1 and TRBJ1-2; D not certain. The length of the CDR3 is 12 residues. Germline CDR1 and CDR2: SQVTM and ANQGSEA. V lost 4 bases, J lost 6 bases, and 12 bases lay in between. The CDR3 region has the DNA TGCAGCGTTGCCTCTGGAAGGGATGGCTACACCTTC. Amino acids: CSVASGRDGYTF.

The chain carries TRBV18 and TRBJ2-5; tentative D call: TRBD2 (5 bases). The CDR3 sequence is 14 residues long. Trimming removed 3 bases at V and 4 bases at J, with 12 bases between. In germline, CDR1 is KGHSH, CDR2 LQKENI. CDR3 sequence reads: CASSPREGLETQYF. Written as DNA, the CDR3 is TGTGCCAGCTCACCGAGGGAAGGGTTAGAGACCCAGTACTTC.

The chain combines TRBV12-3 or TRBV12-4 with TRBJ2-1, with a tentative D call TRBD2 (5 bases). The V end lost 5 bases, the J end lost 2 bases, and 16 bases lay between the germline ends. CDR3 size: 16 residues. CDR3 sequence (DNA): TGTGCCAGCAGTCCGACTATTTCCGTACCCTACAATGAGCAGTTCTTC. It codes for CASSPTISVPYNEQFF.

V is TRBV5-4 and J is TRBJ2-1; 8 nucleotides match TRBD1. Germline V gene lookup returns CDR1 SGHNT and CDR2 YYREEE (reference sequence). This CDR3 has 13 residues. After removal of 3 bases from V and 6 bases from J, the junction contained 2 bases not matched to a gene. The CDR3 DNA sequence: TGTGCCAGCAGCTACACAGGGGGCAATGAGCAGTTCTTC. It is translated as CASSYTGGNEQFF.

V usage is TRBV28 and J usage is TRBJ1-2; 9 bases are shared with TRBD1. Germline V gene lookup returns CDR1 MDHEN and CDR2 SYDVKM. There are 15 residues in the CDR3. V was clipped by 5 bases and J by 4 bases; unmatched bases: 8. The CDR3 protein is CASSPGGQGSYGYTF. Here the CDR3 DNA reads TGTGCCAGCAGTCCCGGGGGACAGGGCAGCTATGGCTACACCTTC.

This clonotype came up once. V gene TRBV10-3 combines with J gene TRBJ2-7, with unresolved D. The CDR3 spans 14 residues. Trimming cost V 2 bases and J 0 bases, with 8 bases left between them. The V gene's germline CDR1 is ENHRY and CDR2 SYGVKD. CDR3 DNA: TGTGCCATCAGTGAGAGGGCTACCTCCTACGAGCAGTACTTC. Translated, it gives CAISERATSYEQYF.

The V gene is TRBV30, the J gene TRBJ1-5; no clear D gene. V was pared by 1 base and J by 6 bases, with 10 bases between. Germline V gives CDR1 GTSNPN, CDR2 SVGIG (reference sequence). CDR3 length: 13 amino acids. CDR3 loop: CAWSAGEGQPQHF. The CDR3 nucleotides read TGTGCCTGGAGTGCTGGGGAGGGTCAGCCCCAGCATTTT.

This sequence joins TRBV5-1 and TRBJ2-5; D possibly corresponds to TRBD2 (5 bases). The CDR3 is 14 residues long. Germline-derived CDR1 and CDR2 are SGHRS and YFSETQ. V was cut by 0 bases and J by 4 bases, with 10 bases left in between. Here the CDR3 reads CASSLGASRETQYF. DNA of the CDR3: TGCGCCAGCAGCTTGGGGGCTAGCCGAGAGACCCAGTACTTC.